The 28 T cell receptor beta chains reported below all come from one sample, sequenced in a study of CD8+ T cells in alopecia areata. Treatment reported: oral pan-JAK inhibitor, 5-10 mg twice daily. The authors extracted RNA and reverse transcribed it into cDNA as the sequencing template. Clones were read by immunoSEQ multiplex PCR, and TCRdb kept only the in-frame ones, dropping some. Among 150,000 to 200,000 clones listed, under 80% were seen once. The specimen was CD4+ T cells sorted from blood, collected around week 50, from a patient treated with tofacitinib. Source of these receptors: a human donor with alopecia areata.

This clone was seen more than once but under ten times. The CDR3 DNA is TGTGCCTGGAGGACCACCGGGACGGTCATGAACACTGAAGCTTTCTTT. This gives the protein CAWRTTGTVMNTEAFF. The chain carries TRBV30 and TRBJ1-1, with D possibly being TRBD1 (5 bases). The ends were cut back, 3 bases at V and 0 bases at J, with 17 bases in the middle. CDR1 GTSNPN and CDR2 SVGIG come from the germline V gene (reference sequence). There are 16 residues in the CDR3.

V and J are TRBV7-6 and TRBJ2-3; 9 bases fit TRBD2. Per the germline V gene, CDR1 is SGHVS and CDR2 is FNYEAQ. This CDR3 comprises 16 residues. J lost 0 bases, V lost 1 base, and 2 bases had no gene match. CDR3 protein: CASSLVAGGSTDTQYF. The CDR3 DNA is TGTGCCAGCAGCTTAGTCGCGGGGGGGAGCACAGATACGCAGTATTTT.

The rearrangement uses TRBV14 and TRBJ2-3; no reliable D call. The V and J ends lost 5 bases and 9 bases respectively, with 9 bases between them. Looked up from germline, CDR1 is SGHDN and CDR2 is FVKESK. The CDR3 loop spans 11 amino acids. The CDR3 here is CASSFFGTQYF. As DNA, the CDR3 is TGTGCCAGCAGCTTTTTCGGAACGCAGTATTTT. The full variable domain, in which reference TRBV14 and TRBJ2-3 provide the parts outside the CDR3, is EAGVTQFPSHSVIEKGQTVTLRCDPISGHDNLYWYRRVMGKEIKFLLHFVKESKQDESGMPNNRFLAERTGGTYSTLKVQPAELEDSGVYFCASSFFGTQYFGPGTRLTVL.

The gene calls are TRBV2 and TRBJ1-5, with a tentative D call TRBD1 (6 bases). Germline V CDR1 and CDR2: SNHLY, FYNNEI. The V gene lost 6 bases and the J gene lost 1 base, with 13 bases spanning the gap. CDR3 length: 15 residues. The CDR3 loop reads CASRNREGSNQPQHF. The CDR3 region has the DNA TGTGCCAGCAGGAACAGGGAGGGAAGCAATCAGCCCCAGCATTTT.

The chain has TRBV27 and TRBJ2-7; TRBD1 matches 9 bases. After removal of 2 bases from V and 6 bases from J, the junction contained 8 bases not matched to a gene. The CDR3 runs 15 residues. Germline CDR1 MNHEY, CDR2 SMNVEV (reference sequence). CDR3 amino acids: CASSLDGQGFREQYF. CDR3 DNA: TGTGCCAGCAGTTTAGATGGACAGGGGTTTCGCGAGCAGTACTTC.

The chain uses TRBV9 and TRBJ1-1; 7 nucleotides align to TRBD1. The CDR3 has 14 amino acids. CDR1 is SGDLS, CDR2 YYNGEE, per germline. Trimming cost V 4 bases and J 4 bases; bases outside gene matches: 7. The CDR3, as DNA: TGTGCCAGCAGCTTGAGGACAGGTGGCACTGAAGCTTTCTTT. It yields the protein CASSLRTGGTEAFF.

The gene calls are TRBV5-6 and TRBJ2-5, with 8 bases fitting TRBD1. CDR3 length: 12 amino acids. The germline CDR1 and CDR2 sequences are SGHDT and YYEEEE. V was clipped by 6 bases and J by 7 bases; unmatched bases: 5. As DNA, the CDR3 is TGTGCCAGCACCGGACAGGGTGCGACCCAGTACTTC. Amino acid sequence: CASTGQGATQYF.

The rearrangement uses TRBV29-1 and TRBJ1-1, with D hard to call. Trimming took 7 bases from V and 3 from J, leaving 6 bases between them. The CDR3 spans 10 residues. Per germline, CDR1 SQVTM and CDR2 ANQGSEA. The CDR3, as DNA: TGCAGCGCCTGGGACACTGAAGCTTTCTTT. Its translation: CSAWDTEAFF.

The CDR3 is CATSRFGQALNIQYF. CDR3 nucleotides: TGTGCCACCAGCAGATTTGGACAAGCGTTAAACATTCAGTACTTC. This chain links TRBV15 with TRBJ2-4; a possible D gene is TRBD1 (5 bases). The CDR3 runs 15 residues. Trimming removed 2 bases at V and 6 bases at J, with 14 bases between. Germline assignment: CDR1 LNHNV and CDR2 YYDKDF (reference sequence).

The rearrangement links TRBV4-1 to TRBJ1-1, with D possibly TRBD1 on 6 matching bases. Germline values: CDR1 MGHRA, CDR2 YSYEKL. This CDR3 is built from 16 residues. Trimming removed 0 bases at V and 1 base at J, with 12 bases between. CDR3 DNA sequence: TGCGCCAGCAGCCAAGAAGGGCTGGGACAGAACACTGAAGCTTTCTTT. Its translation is CASSQEGLGQNTEAFF.

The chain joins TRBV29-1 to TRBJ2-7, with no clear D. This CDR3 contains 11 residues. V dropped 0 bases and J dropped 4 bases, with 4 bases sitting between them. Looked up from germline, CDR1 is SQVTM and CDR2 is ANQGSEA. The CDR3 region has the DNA TGCAGCGTTGAAGATTTTTACGAGCAGTACTTC. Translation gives CSVEDFYEQYF.

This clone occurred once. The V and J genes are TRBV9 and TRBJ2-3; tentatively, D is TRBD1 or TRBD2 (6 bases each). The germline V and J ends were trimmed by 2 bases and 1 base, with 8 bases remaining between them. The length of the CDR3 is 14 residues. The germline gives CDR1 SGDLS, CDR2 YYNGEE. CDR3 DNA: TGTGCCAGCAGCGTGGGGGGCCGCACAGATACGCAGTATTTT. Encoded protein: CASSVGGRTDTQYF.

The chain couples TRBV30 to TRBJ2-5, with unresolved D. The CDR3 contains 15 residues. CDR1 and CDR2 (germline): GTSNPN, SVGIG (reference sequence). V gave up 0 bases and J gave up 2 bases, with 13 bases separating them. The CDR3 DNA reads TGTGCCTGGAGTGTACTGGCCATAAATCAAGAGACCCAGTACTTC. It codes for CAWSVLAINQETQYF.

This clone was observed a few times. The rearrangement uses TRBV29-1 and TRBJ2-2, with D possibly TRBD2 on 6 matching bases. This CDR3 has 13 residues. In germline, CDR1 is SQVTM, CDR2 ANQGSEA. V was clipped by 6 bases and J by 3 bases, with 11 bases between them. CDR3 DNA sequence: TGCAGCGTGGCGGGACTTTACACCGGGGAGCTGTTTTTT. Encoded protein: CSVAGLYTGELFF.

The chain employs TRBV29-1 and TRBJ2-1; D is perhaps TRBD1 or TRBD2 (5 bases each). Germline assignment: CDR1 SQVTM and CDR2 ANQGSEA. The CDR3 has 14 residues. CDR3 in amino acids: CSVGGRVNYNEQFF. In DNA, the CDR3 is TGCAGTGTCGGAGGCAGGGTCAACTACAATGAGCAGTTCTTC.

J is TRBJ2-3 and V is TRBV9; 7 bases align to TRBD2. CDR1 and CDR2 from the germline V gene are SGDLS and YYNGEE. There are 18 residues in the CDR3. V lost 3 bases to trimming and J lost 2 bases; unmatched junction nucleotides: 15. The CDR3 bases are TGTGCCAGCAGCGCCCTCCCTCTAAGCGGGGCCGACACAGATACGCAGTATTTT. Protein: CASSALPLSGADTDTQYF.

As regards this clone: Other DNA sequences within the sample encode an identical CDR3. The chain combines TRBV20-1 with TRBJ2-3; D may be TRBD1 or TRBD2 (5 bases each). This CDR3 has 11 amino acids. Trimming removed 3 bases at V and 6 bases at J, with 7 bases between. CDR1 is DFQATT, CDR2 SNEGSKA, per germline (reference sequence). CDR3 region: CSASWGDTQYF. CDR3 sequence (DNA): TGCAGTGCTAGTTGGGGGGATACGCAGTATTTT.

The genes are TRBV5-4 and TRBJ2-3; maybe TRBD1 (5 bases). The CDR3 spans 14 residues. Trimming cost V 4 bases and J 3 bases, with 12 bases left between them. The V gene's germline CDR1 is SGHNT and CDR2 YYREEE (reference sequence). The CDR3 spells CASSIQVETDTQYF. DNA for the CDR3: TGTGCCAGCAGCATACAGGTGGAAACAGATACGCAGTATTTT.

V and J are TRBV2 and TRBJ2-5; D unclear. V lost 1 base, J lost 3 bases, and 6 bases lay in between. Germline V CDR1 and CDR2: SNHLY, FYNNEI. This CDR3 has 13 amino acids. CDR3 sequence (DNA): TGTGCCAGCAGTGAAGACTACAAAGAGACCCAGTACTTC. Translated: CASSEDYKETQYF.

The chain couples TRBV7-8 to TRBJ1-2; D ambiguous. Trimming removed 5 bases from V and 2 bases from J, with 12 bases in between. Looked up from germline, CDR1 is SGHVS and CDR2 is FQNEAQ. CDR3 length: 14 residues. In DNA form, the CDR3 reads TGTGCCAGCAGCCGGGCCTCTACGAACTATGGCTACACCTTC. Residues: CASSRASTNYGYTF.

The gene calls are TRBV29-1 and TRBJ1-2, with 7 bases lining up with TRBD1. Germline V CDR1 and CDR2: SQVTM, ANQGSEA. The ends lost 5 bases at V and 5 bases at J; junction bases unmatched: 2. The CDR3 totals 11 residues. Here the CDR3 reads CSVLQGYGYTF. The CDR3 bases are TGCAGCGTTCTACAGGGGTATGGCTACACCTTC. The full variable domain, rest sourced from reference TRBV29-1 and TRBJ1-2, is SAVISQKPSRDICQRGTSLTIQCQVDSQVTMMFWYRQQPGQSLTLIATANQGSEATYESGFVIDKFPISRPNLTFSTLTVSNMSPEDSSIYLCSVLQGYGYTFGSGTRLTVV.

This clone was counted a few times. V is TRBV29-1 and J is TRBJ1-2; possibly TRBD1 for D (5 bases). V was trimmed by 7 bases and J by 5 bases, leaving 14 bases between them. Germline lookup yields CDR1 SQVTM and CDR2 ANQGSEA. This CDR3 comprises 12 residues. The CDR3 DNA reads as TGCAGCGCCTCCGACAGCCCGTATGGCTACACCTTC. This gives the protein CSASDSPYGYTF.

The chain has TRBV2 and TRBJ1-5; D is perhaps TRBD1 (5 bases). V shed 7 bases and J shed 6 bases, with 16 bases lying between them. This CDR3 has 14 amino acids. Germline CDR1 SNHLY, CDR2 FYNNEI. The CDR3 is CASTGTGEGQPQHF. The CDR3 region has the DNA TGTGCCAGCACCGGGACTGGGGAGGGTCAGCCCCAGCATTTT.

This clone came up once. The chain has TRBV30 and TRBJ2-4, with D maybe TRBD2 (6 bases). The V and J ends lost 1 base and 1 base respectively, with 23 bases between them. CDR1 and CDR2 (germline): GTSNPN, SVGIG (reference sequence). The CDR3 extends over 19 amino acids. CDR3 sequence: CAWSDSGTPGERAKNIQYF. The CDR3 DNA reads TGTGCCTGGAGTGATTCCGGGACCCCGGGAGAGAGGGCCAAAAACATTCAGTACTTC. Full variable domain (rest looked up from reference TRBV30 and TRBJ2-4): SQTIHQWPATLVQPVGSPLSLECTVEGTSNPNLYWYRQAAGRGLQLLFYSVGIGQISSEVPQNLSASRPQDRQFILSSKKLLLSDSGFYLCAWSDSGTPGERAKNIQYFGAGTRLSVL.

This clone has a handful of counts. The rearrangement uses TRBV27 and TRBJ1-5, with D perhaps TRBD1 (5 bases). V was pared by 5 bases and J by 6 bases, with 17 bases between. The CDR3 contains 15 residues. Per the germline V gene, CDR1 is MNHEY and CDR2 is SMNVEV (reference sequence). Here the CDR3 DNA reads TGTGCCAGCAGTCCACAGGTCCTAAGGGGTCAGCCCCAGCATTTT. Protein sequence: CASSPQVLRGQPQHF.

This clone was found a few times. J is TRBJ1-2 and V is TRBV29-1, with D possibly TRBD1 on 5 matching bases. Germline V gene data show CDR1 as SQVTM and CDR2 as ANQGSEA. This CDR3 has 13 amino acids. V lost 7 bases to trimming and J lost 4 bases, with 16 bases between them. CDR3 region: CSARRDGGYGYTF. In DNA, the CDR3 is TGCAGCGCCCGCCGGGACGGGGGCTATGGCTACACCTTC.

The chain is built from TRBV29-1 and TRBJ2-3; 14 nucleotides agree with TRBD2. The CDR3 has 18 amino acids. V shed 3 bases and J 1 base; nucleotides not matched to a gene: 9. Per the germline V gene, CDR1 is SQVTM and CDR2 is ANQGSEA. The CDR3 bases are TGCAGCGTTGACGCCCCGGGACTAGCGGGGGTACGCACAGATACGCAGTATTTT. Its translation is CSVDAPGLAGVRTDTQYF.

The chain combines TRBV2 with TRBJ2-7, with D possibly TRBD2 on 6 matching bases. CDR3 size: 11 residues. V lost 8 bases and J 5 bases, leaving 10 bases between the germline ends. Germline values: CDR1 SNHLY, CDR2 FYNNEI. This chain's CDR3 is CASHAGHEQYF. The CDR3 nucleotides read TGTGCCAGCCACGCGGGACACGAGCAGTACTTC.